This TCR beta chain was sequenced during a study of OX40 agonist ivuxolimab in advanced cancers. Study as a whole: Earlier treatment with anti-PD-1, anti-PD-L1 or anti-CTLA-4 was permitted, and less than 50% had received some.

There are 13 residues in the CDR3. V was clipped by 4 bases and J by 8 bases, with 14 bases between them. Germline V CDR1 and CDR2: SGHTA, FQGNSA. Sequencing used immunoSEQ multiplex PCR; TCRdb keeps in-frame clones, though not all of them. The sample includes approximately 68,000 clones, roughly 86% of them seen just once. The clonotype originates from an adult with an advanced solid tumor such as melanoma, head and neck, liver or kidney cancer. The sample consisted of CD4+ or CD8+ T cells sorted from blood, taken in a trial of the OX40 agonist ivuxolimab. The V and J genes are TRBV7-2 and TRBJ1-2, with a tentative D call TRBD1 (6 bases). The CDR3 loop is CASSSTNRAGYTF. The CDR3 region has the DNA TGTGCCAGCAGCTCCACGAACAGGGCCGGCTACACCTTC. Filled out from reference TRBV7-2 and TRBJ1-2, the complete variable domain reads GAGVSQSPSNKVTEKGKDVELRCDPISGHTALYWYRQSLGQGLEFLIYFQGNSAPDKSGLPSDRFSAERTGGSVSTLTIQRTQQEDSAVYLCASSSTNRAGYTFGSGTRLTVV.